The sequence of this T cell receptor beta chain was determined in a study of PD-1 blockade in classical Hodgkin lymphoma. Overall study results and limits: For complete responders, baseline diversity was comparable to that of newly diagnosed patients.

Worth noting for this clone: The target antigen is unknown.

Time point in this sample: cycle 4 day 1 (C4D1), after about 6 weeks of nivolumab. Every patient relapsed after autologous stem cell transplantation, and brentuximab vedotin exposure varied. The authors purified CD4+ T cells from thawed PBMCs by magnetic negative selection. Sequenced by immunoSEQ multiplex PCR; TCRdb stores in-frame clones only, minus some. The sample consists of under 13,000 clones, about 70% of them appearing once. The CDR3 is 12 amino acids. The germline V gene has CDR1 MNHNS and CDR2 SASEGT. Trimming shortened V by 4 bases and J by 3 bases, and 6 bases separated the two germline ends.

The sequence came from a human donor with classical Hodgkin lymphoma. The rearrangement links TRBV6-1 to TRBJ1-1; D unclear. The input for sequencing was CD4+ T cells from blood, taken before the fourth cycle of nivolumab. CDR3 in amino acids: CASSVLDTEAFF. CDR3 DNA sequence: TGTGCCAGCAGTGTACTAGACACTGAAGCTTTCTTT.